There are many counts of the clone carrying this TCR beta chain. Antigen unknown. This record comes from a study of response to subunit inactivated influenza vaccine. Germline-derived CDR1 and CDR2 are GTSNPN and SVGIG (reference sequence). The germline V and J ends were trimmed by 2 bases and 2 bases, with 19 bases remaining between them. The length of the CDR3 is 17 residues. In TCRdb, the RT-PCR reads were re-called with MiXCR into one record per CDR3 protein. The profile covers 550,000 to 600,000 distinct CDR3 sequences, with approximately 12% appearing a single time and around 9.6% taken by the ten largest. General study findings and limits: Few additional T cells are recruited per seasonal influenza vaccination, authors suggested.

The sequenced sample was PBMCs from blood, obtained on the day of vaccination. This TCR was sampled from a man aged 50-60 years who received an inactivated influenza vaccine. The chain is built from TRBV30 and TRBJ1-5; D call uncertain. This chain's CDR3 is CAWSRSRTHKGNQPQHF. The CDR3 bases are TGTGCCTGGAGTCGGAGCAGAACACATAAGGGCAATCAGCCCCAGCATTTT.